This T cell receptor beta chain was identified during a study of blood T cell repertoires in COVID-19. The method was immunoSEQ multiplex PCR; TCRdb's version includes in-frame clones alone and lacks a portion of them. Here the sample spans some 40,000 clones, 80% to 95% being singletons. V lost 2 bases and J 0 bases, leaving 13 bases between the germline ends. CDR3 length equals 16 residues. Germline CDR1 is SGDLS and CDR2 is YYNGEE. The sequenced material came from peripheral blood. This TCR was recovered from a man in his forties or fifties with active COVID-19. The chain couples TRBV9 to TRBJ2-3; D ambiguous. CDR3 sequence reads: CASSVFSTTSTDTQYF. The CDR3 DNA is TGTGCCAGCAGCGTGTTTTCGACAACTAGCACAGATACGCAGTATTTT.